This T cell receptor (beta chain) was identified in a study of identifying expanded T cells in peripheral blood. The repertoire was sequenced with immunoSEQ multiplex PCR; TCRdb's copy has only in-frame clones and lacks some. The sample consists of about 100,000 clones, 75% to 90% of them appearing once. The CDR3 contains 19 residues. Germline lookup yields CDR1 SEHNR and CDR2 FQNEAQ (reference sequence). The V and J ends lost 2 bases and 0 bases, in that order; junction bases with no gene match: 13. V usage is TRBV7-9 and J usage is TRBJ2-3, with TRBD2 matching 8 bases. The clonotype was recovered from a person aged 18 to 75 in good health. Sequencing was done on a sample of blood. This CDR3 reads CASSLTLTGSGASTDTQYF. For the CDR3, the DNA is TGTGCCAGCAGCTTAACCCTCACTGGTAGCGGGGCTAGCACAGATACGCAGTATTTT.